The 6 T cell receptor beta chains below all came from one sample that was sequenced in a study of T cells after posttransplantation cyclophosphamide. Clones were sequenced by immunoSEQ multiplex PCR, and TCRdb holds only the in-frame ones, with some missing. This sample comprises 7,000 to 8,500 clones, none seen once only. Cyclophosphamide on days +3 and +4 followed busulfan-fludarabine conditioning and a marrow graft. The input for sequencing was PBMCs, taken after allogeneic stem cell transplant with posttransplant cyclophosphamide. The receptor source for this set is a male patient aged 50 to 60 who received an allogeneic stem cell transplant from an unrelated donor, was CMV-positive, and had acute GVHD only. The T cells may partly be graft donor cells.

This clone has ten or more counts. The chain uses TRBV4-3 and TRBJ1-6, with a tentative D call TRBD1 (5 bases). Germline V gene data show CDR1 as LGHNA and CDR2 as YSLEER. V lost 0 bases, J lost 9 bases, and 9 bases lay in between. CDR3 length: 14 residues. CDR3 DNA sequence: TGCGCCAGCAGCCAAGACGCAGGGCTTTCACCCCTCCACTTT. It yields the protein CASSQDAGLSPLHF.

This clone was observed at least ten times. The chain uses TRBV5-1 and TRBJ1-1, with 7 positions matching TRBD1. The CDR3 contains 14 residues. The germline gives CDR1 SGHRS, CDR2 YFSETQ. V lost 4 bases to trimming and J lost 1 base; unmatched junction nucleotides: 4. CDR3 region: CASSPRTGNTEAFF. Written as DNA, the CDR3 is TGCGCCAGCAGCCCCCGGACAGGGAACACTGAAGCTTTCTTT.

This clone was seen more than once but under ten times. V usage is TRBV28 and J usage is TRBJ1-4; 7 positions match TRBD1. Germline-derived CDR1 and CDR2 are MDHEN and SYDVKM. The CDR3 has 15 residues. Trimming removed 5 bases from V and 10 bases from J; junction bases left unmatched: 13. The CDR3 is CASSPPGTALGKLFF. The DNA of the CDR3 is TGTGCCAGCAGTCCACCCGGGACAGCCCTTGGAAAACTGTTTTTT.

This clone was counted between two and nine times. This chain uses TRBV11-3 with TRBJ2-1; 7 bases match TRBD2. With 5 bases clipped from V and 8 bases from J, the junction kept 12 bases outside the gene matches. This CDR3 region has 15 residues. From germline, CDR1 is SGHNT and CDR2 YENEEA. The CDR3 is CASSGRSGSGDEQFF. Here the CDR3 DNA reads TGTGCCAGCAGCGGGCGTAGCGGGTCGGGGGATGAGCAGTTCTTC. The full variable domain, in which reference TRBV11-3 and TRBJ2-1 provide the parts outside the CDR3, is EAGVVQSPRYKIIEKKQPVAFWCNPISGHNTLYWYLQNLGQGPELLIRYENEEAVDDSQLPKDRFSAERLKGVDSTLKIQPAELGDSAVYLCASSGRSGSGDEQFFGPGTRLTVL.

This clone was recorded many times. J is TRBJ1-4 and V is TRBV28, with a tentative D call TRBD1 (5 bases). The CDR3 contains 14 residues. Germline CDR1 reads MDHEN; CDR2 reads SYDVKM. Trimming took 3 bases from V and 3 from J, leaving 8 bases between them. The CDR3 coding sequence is TGTGCCAGCAGTTTGTTACAGGCTAATGAAAAACTGTTTTTT. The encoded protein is CASSLLQANEKLFF.

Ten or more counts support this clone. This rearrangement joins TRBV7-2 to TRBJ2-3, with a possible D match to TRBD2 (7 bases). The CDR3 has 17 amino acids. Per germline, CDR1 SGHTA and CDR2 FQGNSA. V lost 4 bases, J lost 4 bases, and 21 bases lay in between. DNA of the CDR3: TGTGCCAGCAGCTCCCAGTTCGGTGGGGGGGCCGCAGATACGCAGTATTTT. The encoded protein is CASSSQFGGGAADTQYF.